These 14 T cell receptor beta chains came from one sample sequenced in a study of cytomegalovirus exposure and HLA in healthy donors. PCR was performed using 60 Vbeta and 13 Jbeta primers. Profiling relied on immunoSEQ multiplex PCR, and the TCRdb table lists in-frame clones only, not all of them. The repertoire includes 70,000 to 95,000 clones, approximately 80% of them detected once, and approximately 2% sits in the top ten. Sequenced material: PBMCs. These receptors were obtained from a man between 18 and 35 years old in good health and CMV-seronegative.

The chain is built from TRBV7-2 and TRBJ1-2; D is undetermined. The germline V gene has CDR1 SGHTA and CDR2 FQGNSA. The CDR3 length is 14 residues. V was clipped by 1 base and J by 4 bases, with 10 bases between them. The CDR3 here is CASSLGTDFYGYTF. CDR3 bases: TGTGCCAGCAGCTTAGGAACGGACTTCTATGGCTACACCTTC.

The V call is TRBV5-1, the J call TRBJ1-2, with 12 bases matching TRBD1. The germline CDR1 and CDR2 sequences are SGHRS and YFSETQ. This CDR3 is 16 amino acids long. V dropped 0 bases and J dropped 8; count of bases not matched to a gene: 8. CDR3 region: CASSLGLGQGAGGYTF. The CDR3 DNA is TGCGCCAGCAGCTTGGGATTGGGACAGGGGGCCGGAGGCTACACCTTC.

V usage is TRBV5-4 and J usage is TRBJ1-1; 11 bases match TRBD1. From germline, CDR1 is SGHNT and CDR2 YYREEE (reference sequence). V lost 3 bases and J lost 5; bases outside the gene matches: 12. The CDR3 length is 17 residues. This CDR3 is CASSSRTGGTGLTEAFF. The CDR3 nucleotides read TGTGCCAGCAGCTCGAGGACAGGGGGCACGGGGTTGACTGAAGCTTTCTTT.

This rearrangement joins TRBV18 to TRBJ2-5, with 8 positions matching TRBD2. This CDR3 spans 16 amino acids. V gave up 2 bases and J gave up 1 base; unmatched junction bases: 6. The V gene's germline CDR1 is KGHSH and CDR2 LQKENI. DNA for the CDR3: TGTGCCAGCTCACCATCCCGGGGGGGAACCCAAGAGACCCAGTACTTC. Protein product: CASSPSRGGTQETQYF. Supplemented by reference TRBV18 and TRBJ2-5, the full variable domain reads NAGVMQNPRHLVRRRGQEARLRCSPMKGHSHVYWYRQLPEEGLKFMVYLQKENIIDESGMPKERFSAEFPKEGPSILRIQQVVRGDSAAYFCASSPSRGGTQETQYFGPGTRLLVL.

The genes are TRBV6-1 and TRBJ2-5; TRBD1 agrees at 7 bases. The DNA end is more similar to TRBJ2-7, so the J call may be wrong. CDR3 size: 13 residues. CDR1 MNHNS and CDR2 SASEGT come from the germline V gene. The CDR3 coding sequence is TGTGCCACCCTTGGGACAGCTTCCTACGAGCAGTACTTC. This codes for CATLGTASYEQYF.

V usage is TRBV19 and J usage is TRBJ2-3; a possible D gene is TRBD2 (5 bases). This CDR3 spans 12 amino acids. V dropped 6 bases and J dropped 6 bases, with 10 bases sitting between them. The V gene's germline CDR1 is LNHDA and CDR2 SQIVND (reference sequence). In DNA, the CDR3 is TGTGCCAGTAGCGGGCCGGGGGATACGCAGTATTTT. Protein: CASSGPGDTQYF.

The chain has TRBV14 and TRBJ2-5; 7 bases align to TRBD2. Germline assignment: CDR1 SGHDN and CDR2 FVKESK. The J segment lost 1 base and the V segment lost 0 bases, leaving 14 bases of the junction unmatched. The CDR3 is 19 amino acids. CDR3 loop: CASSQEGGDSFSFQETQYF. DNA of the CDR3: TGTGCCAGCAGCCAAGAGGGAGGGGACTCCTTTTCTTTCCAAGAGACCCAGTACTTC.

The chain has TRBV11-2 and TRBJ1-6; D gene unclear. Germline V CDR1 and CDR2: SGHAT, FQNNGV. This CDR3 is 13 amino acids long. Trimming removed 5 bases from V and 7 bases from J, with 9 bases in between. CDR3 nucleotides: TGTGCCAGCAGCCCCCACAGAAATTCACCCCTCCACTTT. It encodes CASSPHRNSPLHF.

The chain uses TRBV6-6 and TRBJ2-7, with 10 positions matching TRBD1. CDR3 length equals 14 residues. V shed 8 bases, J shed 7 bases, and the junction held 11 bases outside the gene matches. CDR1 is MNHNY, CDR2 SVGAGI, per germline (reference sequence). The CDR3 is CASGGGTGAPEQYF. CDR3 coding DNA: TGTGCCAGCGGGGGGGGGACAGGGGCCCCAGAGCAGTACTTC.

The DNA for the CDR3 is TGTGCCACCCAGAGTGGGGACAGGGATCCTTCTAACTATGGCTACACCTTC. It encodes CATQSGDRDPSNYGYTF. The chain couples TRBV7-9 to TRBJ1-2, with TRBD1 matching 9 bases. The trim removed 10 bases at V and 0 bases at J, leaving 15 bases unmatched. CDR3 size: 17 residues. Germline-derived CDR1 and CDR2 are SEHNR and FQNEAQ (reference sequence).

This clone was observed once. DNA for the CDR3: TGTGCCTGGAGGCGGGGGGCCTACGAGCAGTACTTC. Translation gives CAWRRGAYEQYF. This sequence joins TRBV30 and TRBJ2-7; 8 bases align to TRBD2. The CDR3 is made up of 12 amino acids. The V gene end was trimmed by 3 bases and the J gene end by 2 bases; junction bases not matched to a gene: 0. The germline V gene has CDR1 GTSNPN and CDR2 SVGIG (reference sequence).

The chain combines TRBV5-1 with TRBJ2-7; a possible D gene is TRBD1 (6 bases). Trimming stripped 0 bases from V and 5 bases from J, with 9 bases between. Germline CDR1 SGHRS, CDR2 YFSETQ. CDR3 length: 13 amino acids. The CDR3 reads CASSLEDRNEQYF. The DNA for the CDR3 is TGCGCCAGCAGCTTGGAGGACAGAAACGAGCAGTACTTC.

V and J are TRBV19 and TRBJ2-7; the match to TRBD1 covers 11 bases. Germline V gene lookup returns CDR1 LNHDA and CDR2 SQIVND (reference sequence). V dropped 3 bases and J dropped 4; count of bases not matched to a gene: 5. The CDR3 is 15 residues long. This CDR3 reads CASSIRGQGEYEQYF. DNA for the CDR3: TGTGCCAGTAGTATTCGGGGACAGGGGGAGTACGAGCAGTACTTC.

The V call is TRBV2, the J call TRBJ1-2; TRBD1 is a possible D gene (5 bases). Trimming removed 0 bases from V and 4 bases from J, with 18 bases in between. Germline V gene sequence: CDR1 SNHLY, CDR2 FYNNEI. This CDR3 is built from 17 residues. The CDR3 here is CASSEARGSQVGYGYTF. The CDR3 DNA follows: TGTGCCAGCAGTGAAGCCCGGGGGTCCCAGGTTGGCTATGGCTACACCTTC.